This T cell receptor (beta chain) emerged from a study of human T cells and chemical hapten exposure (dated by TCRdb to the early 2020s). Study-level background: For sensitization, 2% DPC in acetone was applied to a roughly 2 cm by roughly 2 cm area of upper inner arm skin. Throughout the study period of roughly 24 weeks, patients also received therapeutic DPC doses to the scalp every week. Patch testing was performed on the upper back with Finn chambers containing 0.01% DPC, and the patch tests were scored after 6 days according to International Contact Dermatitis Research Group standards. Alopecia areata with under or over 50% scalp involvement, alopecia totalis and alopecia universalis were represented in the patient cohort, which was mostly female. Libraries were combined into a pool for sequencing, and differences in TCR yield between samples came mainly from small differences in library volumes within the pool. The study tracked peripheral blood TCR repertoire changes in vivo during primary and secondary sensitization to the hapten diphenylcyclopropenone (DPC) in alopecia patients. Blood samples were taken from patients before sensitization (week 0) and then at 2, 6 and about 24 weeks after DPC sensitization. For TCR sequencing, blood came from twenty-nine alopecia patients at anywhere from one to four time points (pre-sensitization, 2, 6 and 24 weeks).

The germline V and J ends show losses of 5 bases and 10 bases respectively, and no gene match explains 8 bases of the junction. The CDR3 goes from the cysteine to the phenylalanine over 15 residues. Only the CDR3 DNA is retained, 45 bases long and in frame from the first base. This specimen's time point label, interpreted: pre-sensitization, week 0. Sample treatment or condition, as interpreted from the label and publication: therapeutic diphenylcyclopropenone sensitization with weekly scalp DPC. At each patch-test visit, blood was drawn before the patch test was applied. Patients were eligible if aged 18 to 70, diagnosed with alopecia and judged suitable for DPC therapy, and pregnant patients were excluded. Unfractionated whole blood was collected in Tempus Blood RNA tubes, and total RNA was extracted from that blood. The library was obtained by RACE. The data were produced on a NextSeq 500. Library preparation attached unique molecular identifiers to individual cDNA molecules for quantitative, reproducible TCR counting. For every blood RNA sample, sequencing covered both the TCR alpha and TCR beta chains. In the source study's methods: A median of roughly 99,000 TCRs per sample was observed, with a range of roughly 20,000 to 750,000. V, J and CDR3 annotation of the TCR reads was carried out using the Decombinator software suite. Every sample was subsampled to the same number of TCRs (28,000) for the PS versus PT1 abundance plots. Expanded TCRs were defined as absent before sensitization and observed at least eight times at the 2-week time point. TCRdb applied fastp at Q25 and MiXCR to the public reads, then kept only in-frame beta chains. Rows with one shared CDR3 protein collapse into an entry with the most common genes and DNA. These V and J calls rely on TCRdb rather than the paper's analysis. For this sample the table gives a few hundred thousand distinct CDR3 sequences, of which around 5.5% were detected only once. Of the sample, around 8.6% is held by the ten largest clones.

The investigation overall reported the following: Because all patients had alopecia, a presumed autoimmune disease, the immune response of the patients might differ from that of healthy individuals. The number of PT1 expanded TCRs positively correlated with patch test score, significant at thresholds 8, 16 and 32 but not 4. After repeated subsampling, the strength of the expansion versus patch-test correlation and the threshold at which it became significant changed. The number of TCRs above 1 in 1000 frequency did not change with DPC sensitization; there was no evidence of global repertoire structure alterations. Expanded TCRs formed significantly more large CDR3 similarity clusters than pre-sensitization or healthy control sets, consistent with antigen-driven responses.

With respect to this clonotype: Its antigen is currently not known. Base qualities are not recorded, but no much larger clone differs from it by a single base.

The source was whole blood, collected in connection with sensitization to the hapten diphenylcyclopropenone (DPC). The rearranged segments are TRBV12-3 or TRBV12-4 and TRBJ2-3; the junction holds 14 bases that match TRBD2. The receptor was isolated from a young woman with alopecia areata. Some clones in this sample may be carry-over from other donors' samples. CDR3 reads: CASSTWTSGGTAQYF. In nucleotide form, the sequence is TGTGCCAGCAGTACTTGGACTAGCGGGGGGACAGCGCAGTATTTT.